A single sample gave rise to the 10 T cell receptor beta chains below, sequenced in a study of blood T cell repertoires in COVID-19. Data came from immunoSEQ multiplex PCR; TCRdb stores just in-frame clones and leaves some out. The sample lists 75,000 to 80,000 clones; approximately 78% were seen once. The specimen was peripheral blood. These TCRs come from a woman aged 55-70 years with acute or convalescent COVID-19.

The rearrangement uses TRBV6-1 and TRBJ1-5, with 9 bases that match TRBD1. This CDR3 has 17 amino acids. V was clipped by 2 bases and J by 1 base; unmatched bases: 6. The germline gives CDR1 MNHNS, CDR2 SASEGT. This CDR3 is CASSEYAGTGSNQPQHF. DNA of the CDR3: TGTGCCAGCAGTGAATACGCCGGGACAGGGAGCAATCAGCCCCAGCATTTT.

The chain couples TRBV5-1 to TRBJ1-1; a weak D match, TRBD1 (5 bases). CDR3 length: 12 residues. The germline gives CDR1 SGHRS, CDR2 YFSETQ. The V and J ends lost 7 bases and 5 bases respectively, with 12 bases between them. CDR3 sequence: CASGQRGTEAFF. CDR3 DNA: TGCGCCAGCGGGCAACGGGGGACTGAAGCTTTCTTT.

The chain has TRBV5-1 and TRBJ2-1; 8 bases fit TRBD1. This CDR3 has 17 amino acids. Germline V CDR1 and CDR2: SGHRS, YFSETQ. Trimming removed 4 bases from V and 3 bases from J; junction bases left unmatched: 12. CDR3 residues: CASSLGTGQVLYNEQFF. Here the CDR3 DNA reads TGCGCCAGCAGCCTGGGGACAGGTCAAGTTCTCTACAATGAGCAGTTCTTC.

The gene calls are TRBV27 and TRBJ1-3; D remains ambiguous. Germline loops: CDR1 MNHEY, CDR2 SMNVEV (reference sequence). The CDR3 sequence is 16 residues long. Trimming took off 5 bases at V and 0 bases at J, with 14 bases between the two ends. The CDR3 is CASSQKTATSGNTIYF. The DNA of the CDR3 is TGTGCCAGCAGTCAAAAGACTGCGACCTCTGGAAACACCATATATTTT.

This clone has only a few counts. The J gene is TRBJ2-7, the V gene TRBV4-1; no reliable D call. Trimming removed 0 bases at V and 0 bases at J, with 9 bases between. The CDR3 has 15 residues. The germline CDR1 and CDR2 sequences are MGHRA and YSYEKL. CDR3 protein: CASSQDTASSYEQYF. Written as DNA, the CDR3 is TGCGCCAGCAGCCAAGATACCGCCAGCTCCTACGAGCAGTACTTC.

V is TRBV5-1 and J is TRBJ1-2; D is uncertain. The germline gives CDR1 SGHRS, CDR2 YFSETQ. The CDR3 is 14 residues long. The V and J ends lost 1 base and 2 bases respectively, with 9 bases between them. CDR3 region: CASSLLPGNYGYTF. Here the CDR3 DNA reads TGCGCCAGCAGCTTGCTCCCCGGGAACTATGGCTACACCTTC.

The genes are TRBV30 and TRBJ2-2, with TRBD1 identical over 9 bases. CDR1 and CDR2 from the germline V gene are GTSNPN and SVGIG (reference sequence). The CDR3 sequence is 14 residues long. J gave up 3 bases and V 8 bases, and 7 bases lay outside the gene matches. CDR3 protein: CAGDRAVYTGELFF. CDR3 DNA sequence: TGTGCCGGGGACAGGGCGGTTTACACCGGGGAGCTGTTTTTT.

V usage is TRBV29-1 and J usage is TRBJ2-1; a weak D match, TRBD2 (6 bases). Germline CDR1 reads SQVTM; CDR2 reads ANQGSEA. The germline V and J ends were trimmed by 4 bases and 10 bases, with 11 bases remaining between them. The CDR3 has 11 amino acids. CDR3 in amino acids: CSVVRRDEQFF. CDR3 bases: TGCAGCGTTGTTAGGAGGGACGAGCAGTTCTTC.

The rearrangement uses TRBV6-1 and TRBJ2-5; TRBD1 matches 8 bases. Germline loops: CDR1 MNHNS, CDR2 SASEGT. The CDR3 length is 16 residues. V trimming: 0 bases; J trimming: 5 bases; junction bases outside the gene matches: 8. The CDR3 is CASSEAAFQGAETQYF. The CDR3 coding sequence is TGTGCCAGCAGTGAAGCCGCCTTCCAGGGGGCTGAGACCCAGTACTTC.

V usage is TRBV5-1 and J usage is TRBJ2-1; D might be TRBD2 (6 bases). The CDR3 consists of 16 residues. V lost 3 bases, J lost 3 bases, and 16 bases lay in between. Germline V gene sequence: CDR1 SGHRS, CDR2 YFSETQ. In nucleotides, the CDR3 is TGCGCCAGCAGCTCCCCGGGTAGGGGACTCTACAATGAGCAGTTCTTC. Its protein is CASSSPGRGLYNEQFF.